These T cell receptor beta chains were read from a single sample in a study. TCRdb called the 5' RACE reads again in MiXCR, with one record for every CDR3 protein. This table holds tens of thousands of distinct CDR3 sequences, 28% found once. Sequenced: tumor-infiltrating memory CD4+ T cells sorted from the breast tumor. These TCRs come from a female donor with breast cancer. Both conserved end residues are part of each CDR3. A D gene is named only where the DNA matches it firmly. Some rows have no size entry. The others give once, few or many, or a class for an expanded clone.

d_call	cdr3_length	j_call	clone_size	v_call	cdr3_nt	cdr3_aa
TRBD2	15	TRBJ2-1	few	TRBV6-1	TGTGCCAGCTCATTGACTAGCGGGAGTTACAATGAGCAGTTCTTC	CASSLTSGSYNEQFF
NA	16	TRBJ2-5	few	TRBV6-2/TRBV6-3	TGTGCCAGCAGTTACGCATTCTCGGCGGGGCGGGAGACCCAGTACTTC	CASSYAFSAGRETQYF
NA	13	TRBJ2-3	NA	TRBV7-2	TGTGCCAGCAGCTTTTCGTCCGAGGACTCGGGGTATTTT	CASSFSSEDSGYF
NA	14	TRBJ2-2	NA	TRBV7-2	TGTGCCAGCTCCTTCCGACTCTTGGGCGGGGAGCTGTTTTTT	CASSFRLLGGELFF
NA	15	TRBJ2-1	many	TRBV5-1	TGCGCCAGCAGCTTGGCCCAGGGGTCCCGGGATGAGCAGTTCTTC	CASSLAQGSRDEQFF
NA	14	TRBJ1-2	NA	TRBV6-1	TGTGCCAGCAGTGAAAGCGGGCGAAACTATGGCTACACCTTC	CASSESGRNYGYTF
NA	13	TRBJ1-1	many	TRBV3-1	TGTGCCAGCAGCCAAGAGGAGAACACTGAAGCTTTCTTT	CASSQEENTEAFF
NA	13	TRBJ1-1	once	TRBV6-6	TGTGCCAGCAGTTACCTCATGAACACTGGAGCTTTCTTT	CASSYLMNTGAFF
NA	13	TRBJ2-7	NA	TRBV3-1	TGTGCCAGCAGCCAGTTAAGCTCCTACGAGCAGTACTTC	CASSQLSSYEQYF
TRBD1	15	TRBJ2-5	few	TRBV7-2	TGTGCCAGCAGCTGGACTCCAGGGGGCGGAGAGACCCAGTACTTC	CASSWTPGGGETQYF
NA	15	TRBJ1-1	NA	TRBV5-1	TGCGCCAGCAGCTCCGGAGATACGGGGGGGGCTGAAGCTTTCTTT	CASSSGDTGGAEAFF
TRBD1	14	TRBJ2-4	few	TRBV12-3/TRBV12-4	TGTGCCAGCAGTTTAGGGCAACAGGGGAACATTCAGTACTTC	CASSLGQQGNIQYF
TRBD1	17	TRBJ1-1	NA	TRBV7-2	TGTGCCAGCAGCTTAGCGCCCCCAGGGGGCTCGGGCACTGAAGCTTTCTTT	CASSLAPPGGSGTEAFF
TRBD1	16	TRBJ1-5	few	TRBV12-3/TRBV12-4	TGTGCCAGCAGCCCAGGGACAGCTTATAGCAATCAGCCCCAGCATTTT	CASSPGTAYSNQPQHF
NA	15	TRBJ1-1	few	TRBV5-1	TGCGCCAGCAGCTTGGAGGCACGGATGAACACTGAAGCTTTCTTT	CASSLEARMNTEAFF
NA	14	TRBJ1-1	NA	TRBV12-3/TRBV12-4	TGTGCCAGCAGTTTAAAGGGGGAAGGGGGTGAAGCTTTCTTT	CASSLKGEGGEAFF
TRBD1	19	TRBJ2-7	NA	TRBV6-1	TGTGCCAGCAGTGAGGTGACTTTGGGGGCCGGGACAGTTGGATACGAGCAGTACTTC	CASSEVTLGAGTVGYEQYF
NA	14	TRBJ1-2	NA	TRBV4-3	TGCGCCAGCAGCCAATTCACGACGGGCTATGGCTACACCTTC	CASSQFTTGYGYTF
NA	15	TRBJ2-3	few	TRBV7-2	TGTGCCAGCAGCTTCACTGAGTCTAGCACAGATACGCAGTATTTT	CASSFTESSTDTQYF
TRBD1	14	TRBJ1-2	few	TRBV20-1	TGCAGTGCTCCGAGACAGGGGATAAACTATGGCTACACCTTC	CSAPRQGINYGYTF
NA	14	TRBJ1-3	NA	TRBV11-3	TGTGCCAGCAGCTTAACCGCCGCTGCCAACACCATACATTTT	CASSLTAAANTIHF
NA	17	TRBJ2-6	NA	TRBV7-2	TGTGCCAGCAGCTCGGGATCAGGTCTCTCTGGGGCCAACGTCCTGACTTTC	CASSSGSGLSGANVLTF
NA	15	TRBJ2-7	medium-sized	TRBV7-2	TGTGCCAGCAGCTCACTAGGACTGGAGTCCTACGAGCAGTACTTC	CASSSLGLESYEQYF
TRBD1	14	TRBJ1-5	few	TRBV28	TGTGCCAGCGGACTCGGGACAGGACATCAGCCCCAGCATTTT	CASGLGTGHQPQHF
NA	12	TRBJ1-5	few	TRBV6-2/TRBV6-3	TGTGCCAGCAACTTCATAAATCAGCCCCAGCATTTT	CASNFINQPQHF
TRBD2	16	TRBJ2-3	NA	TRBV5-1	TGCGCCAGCAGCGCGGCGGGAGGGCCCGGCACAGATACGCAGTATTTT	CASSAAGGPGTDTQYF
TRBD2	15	TRBJ2-3	few	TRBV7-6	TGTGCCAGCAGGCCTACTAGCGGGGGACCAGATACGCAGTATTTT	CASRPTSGGPDTQYF
TRBD2	11	TRBJ2-1	many	TRBV29-1	TGCAGCGTAGCGGGGGTTAATGAGCAGTTCTTC	CSVAGVNEQFF
NA	13	TRBJ1-1	few	TRBV5-1	TGCGCCAGCACGGGGACGGGGAACACTGAAGCTTTCTTT	CASTGTGNTEAFF
NA	15	TRBJ1-4	few	TRBV6-5	TGTGCCAGCAGTTACTCCCGAGGTCTTAATGAAAAACTGTTTTTT	CASSYSRGLNEKLFF
NA	15	TRBJ1-1	NA	TRBV4-3	TGCGCCAGCAGCCAAGATCTAGGGAAGGGGGCTGAAGCTTTCTTT	CASSQDLGKGAEAFF
NA	15	TRBJ2-6	NA	TRBV7-9	TGTGCCAGCAGCTTTGAAGGGGCCGGGGCCAACGTCCTGACTTTC	CASSFEGAGANVLTF
NA	13	TRBJ2-7	NA	TRBV20-1	TGCAGTGCCCCCGGGCAGGGCGCCCACGAGCAGTACTTC	CSAPGQGAHEQYF
NA	14	TRBJ1-1	medium-sized	TRBV20-1	TGCAGTGCCACGACGGGGATGGGGGCCACTGAAGCTTTCTTT	CSATTGMGATEAFF
NA	14	TRBJ2-1	NA	TRBV20-1	TGCAGTGCTAGAGATAGAAGGCTAACTAATGAGCAGTTCTTC	CSARDRRLTNEQFF
TRBD1	15	TRBJ2-3	NA	TRBV5-1	TGCGCCAGCCGGTTCGGGGACAGCTACGCAGATACGCAGTATTTT	CASRFGDSYADTQYF
TRBD2	17	TRBJ2-3	NA	TRBV5-1	TGCGCCAGCAGCCCGACGAACCTAGCGGAGGGCACAGATACGCAGTATTTT	CASSPTNLAEGTDTQYF
TRBD2	15	TRBJ2-1	NA	TRBV20-1	TGCAGTGGGCTAGCGGGGGGGGTAAGATACAATGAGCAGTTCTTC	CSGLAGGVRYNEQFF
NA	13	TRBJ2-1	NA	TRBV6-5	TGTGCCAGCAGTGATGACGTGATCAGTGAGCAGTTCTTC	CASSDDVISEQFF
NA	14	TRBJ2-3	NA	TRBV6-5	TGTGCCAGCAGTTACTCGACAGTCACAGATACGCAGTATTTT	CASSYSTVTDTQYF
NA	11	TRBJ2-1	few	TRBV28	TGTGCCAGCAGTTCGCCCGGGGAGCAGTTCTTC	CASSSPGEQFF
NA	14	TRBJ2-1	few	TRBV5-1	TGCGCCAGCAGCGCGGAATCTATTGGGAATGAGCAGTTCTTC	CASSAESIGNEQFF
NA	17	TRBJ1-1	NA	TRBV7-8	TGTGCCAGCAGCTTAGTACCCCTGCGGCAGTCGAACACTGAAGCTTTCTTT	CASSLVPLRQSNTEAFF
NA	13	TRBJ1-2	NA	TRBV5-1	TGCGCCAGCGGACTGGGCAGGGGAGAAGGCTACACCTTC	CASGLGRGEGYTF
NA	13	TRBJ2-1	NA	TRBV11-3	TGTGCCAGCAGCTCTGGGACGGACAATGAGCAGTTCTTC	CASSSGTDNEQFF
NA	13	TRBJ2-7	few	TRBV20-1	TGCAGTGCTAGAGATGGCCCACCCTACGAGCAGTACTTC	CSARDGPPYEQYF
TRBD2	21	TRBJ2-7	NA	TRBV7-6	TGTGCCAGCAGCCTCCGTCCCTCAGTGGTGGCGGGAGTTCCAATTGCCTACGAGCAGTACTTC	CASSLRPSVVAGVPIAYEQYF
TRBD2	16	TRBJ2-7	few	TRBV7-9	TGTGCCAGCAGCACTCCACCAGCGGGAGGGTTTTTCGAGCAGTACTTC	CASSTPPAGGFFEQYF
TRBD2	13	TRBJ2-3	many	TRBV20-1	TGCAGTGCTCCAGCGGGAGGGGGAGATACGCAGTATTTT	CSAPAGGGDTQYF
NA	17	TRBJ1-5	once	TRBV4-2	TGTGCCAGCAGCCAAGATCTCCGGAGGGACGGCAATCAGCCCCAGCATTTT	CASSQDLRRDGNQPQHF